These T cell receptor beta chains were read from a single sample in a study of blood T cell repertoires in COVID-19. Some clones are missing from TCRdb's copy, which holds only in-frame ones; the method was immunoSEQ multiplex PCR. The sample has fewer than 120,000 clones; 65% to 80% are singletons. The sequenced sample consisted of peripheral blood. These receptors were obtained from a woman aged 55-69 years with acute or convalescent COVID-19. Each CDR3 is given with its conserved first and last residue.

j_call v_call cdr3_aa
TRBJ2-5 TRBV7-2 CASSLAARRQETQYF
TRBJ2-5 TRBV9 CASSTTSGKETQYF
TRBJ1-1 TRBV13 CASTRTENTEAFF
TRBJ1-2 TRBV10-2 CASSEVGQGNYGYTF
TRBJ2-7 TRBV24-1 CATSDSGQGKGEQYF
TRBJ1-1 TRBV3-1/TRBV3-2 CASSPGTGGATEAFF
TRBJ2-1 TRBV5-4 CASSAGQDKYNEQFF
TRBJ1-5 TRBV10-3 CAISQQGGDQPQHF
TRBJ2-3 TRBV30 CAWSKGQGNADTQYF
TRBJ1-1 TRBV19 CASGGRVTEAFF
TRBJ1-5 TRBV2 CASHRTDNQPQHF
TRBJ2-3 TRBV12-2 CASRSPRSGGAVTQYF
TRBJ1-1 TRBV18 CASSPQGGAEAFF
TRBJ1-4 TRBV28 CASSPLGAPYLEKLFF
TRBJ2-4 TRBV3-1/TRBV3-2 CASSQPGQGAFQYF
TRBJ1-5 TRBV28 CASSHRGQPQHF
TRBJ2-3 TRBV5-1 CASSLSPGNPSTDTQYF
TRBJ1-6 TRBV7-3 CASSLTGSSPLHF
TRBJ1-2 TRBV28 CASSLPPGQDYGYTF
TRBJ1-1 TRBV28 CASRGTGYTEAFF
TRBJ2-3 TRBV19 CASSRRTGGDTQYF
TRBJ2-3 TRBV5-1 CASSLGSGGVTDTQYF
TRBJ1-2 TRBV27 CASSSGQGIYGYTF
TRBJ1-2 TRBV27 CATGQGAGGYTF
TRBJ1-2 TRBV10-1 CASAGGLVNYGYTF
TRBJ1-1 TRBV5-1 CASSLVDREAFF
TRBJ1-6 TRBV6-5 CASIRDTNNSPLHF
TRBJ2-7 TRBV10-3 CAIRTGGSYEQYF
TRBJ2-7 TRBV7-8 CASSSRDRATYEQYF
TRBJ2-7 TRBV28 CASSQQGVRGEQYF
TRBJ2-3 TRBV30 CAWSGSRVSDTQYF
TRBJ2-2 TRBV5-8 CASSLFLGQGGTGELFF
TRBJ1-3 TRBV7-2 CASSLEPGSGNTIYF
TRBJ1-1 TRBV19 CASMKQGGNTEAFF
TRBJ1-5 TRBV6-6 CASSYLAGNSGQPQHF
TRBJ1-2 TRBV28 CASSLNRNYGYTF
TRBJ1-5 TRBV6-5 CASSLGPGAQPQHF
TRBJ2-5 TRBV3-1/TRBV3-2 CASGTGGPLETQYF
TRBJ1-1 TRBV4-1 CASSQGQGTGEAFF
TRBJ1-1 TRBV3-1/TRBV3-2 CASSSQGKAEAFF
TRBJ2-7 TRBV18 CASSPGTSGGYEQYF
TRBJ1-2 TRBV30 CAWTRTGEGYGYTF
TRBJ2-1 TRBV9 CASSPGGLAYNEQFF
TRBJ2-1 TRBV5-1 CASTGGGSETRNEQFF
TRBJ2-5 TRBV29-1 CSVTLGGGETQYF
TRBJ1-1 TRBV20-1 CSARVAYEAFF